This TCR beta chain is drawn from a study of blood T cell repertoires in COVID-19. Per germline, CDR1 WSHSY and CDR2 SAAADI. V was shortened by 4 bases and J by 0 bases, with 7 bases between the two germline ends. CDR3 length equals 15 residues. The authors' processing: Estimation of nucleated cell counts was performed using reference gene primer amplification. TCRdb's table, derived via immunoSEQ multiplex PCR, lists solely in-frame clones and lacks some. D and trimming come from the DNA, and the V and J calls and clone size come from that table. The sample records about 60,000 clones, about 86% being singletons.

V usage is TRBV10-2 and J usage is TRBJ2-6; unclear D gene. This sequence originates from a man in his 60s with acute or convalescent COVID-19. What was sequenced was peripheral blood. For the CDR3, the DNA is TGCGCCAGCAGTGTTAGCAGCTCTGGGGCCAACGTCCTGACTTTC. Translating gives CASSVSSSGANVLTF.